The subject of this entry is one TCR beta chain. What it binds is unknown. A much larger clone lies one base from this, so it may be a read error. For the second PCR, which ran for roughly 7 to 11 cycles, a sample-barcoded 5' primer and a J-beta primer mix were used. A tag from a template-switch adaptor with 12 random nucleotides marked each cDNA molecule. Using its own MiXCR run on the 5' RACE reads, TCRdb lists one record per CDR3 protein. Among approximately 700,000 distinct CDR3 sequences listed, approximately 29% were seen once. This entry belongs to a study of blood T cells in healthy people across ages. Germline CDR1 is DFQATT and CDR2 is SNEGSKA (reference sequence). The CDR3 runs 15 residues. Notes on the study in general: As naive T cell percentage varied, TCR beta diversity correlated strongly with it. Long-lived and aged donors differed, with more naive CD4+ cells and higher diversity in the long-lived.

Total RNA, at least 6 micrograms per sample, was extracted from PBMCs. This TCR came from a woman older than 75 in good health. J is TRBJ1-4 and V is TRBV20-1; TRBD1 might be the D (5 bases). Sequenced: blood. CDR3 loop: CSARVPSGLNEKRFF. The DNA for the CDR3 is TGCAGTGCTAGAGTTCCATCGGGGCTTAATGAAAAACGGTTTTTT.